The 10 T cell receptor beta chains below were found in one sample sequenced in a study of blood T cell repertoires in COVID-19. Profiled with immunoSEQ multiplex PCR; TCRdb holds only in-frame clones, not every one. Of a few hundred thousand clones listed, about 86% were seen once; the top ten hold about 9%. What was sequenced was peripheral blood. These receptors all stem from an elderly man with acute or convalescent COVID-19.

V usage is TRBV24-1 and J usage is TRBJ2-7, with 7 bases aligning to TRBD1. The J segment lost 5 bases and the V segment lost 3 bases, leaving 12 bases of the junction unmatched. This CDR3 region has 16 residues. Looked up from germline, CDR1 is KGHDR and CDR2 is SFDVKD. The CDR3 nucleotides read TGTGCCACCAGTGATCCACAGGGGAAGGACGGGGACGAGCAGTACTTC. Translation gives CATSDPQGKDGDEQYF.

The rearrangement uses TRBV27 and TRBJ1-6, with D maybe TRBD1 (6 bases). V dropped 6 bases and J dropped 10 bases, with 19 bases sitting between them. Germline CDR1 is MNHEY and CDR2 is SMNVEV (reference sequence). CDR3 size: 15 residues. CDR3 DNA sequence: TGTGCCAGCAGGCCAAGAGAGATGAGGGGGTCACCCCTCCACTTT. Amino acid sequence: CASRPREMRGSPLHF.

The V call is TRBV18, the J call TRBJ1-1, with a possible D match to TRBD1 (5 bases). The germline gives CDR1 KGHSH, CDR2 LQKENI. The CDR3 sequence is 16 residues long. The V and J ends lost 2 bases and 4 bases respectively, with 17 bases between them. CDR3 loop: CASSPGGTSGGTEAFF. DNA of the CDR3: TGTGCCAGCTCACCAGGGGGAACCTCGGGGGGCACTGAAGCTTTCTTT.

In this sample, this clone turned up once. The chain uses TRBV10-2 and TRBJ1-6, with 8 bases fitting TRBD1. Germline V lookup: CDR1 WSHSY, CDR2 SAAADI. This CDR3 comprises 14 residues. With 6 bases clipped from V and 8 bases from J, the junction kept 6 bases outside the gene matches. The CDR3 protein is CASSRTGFDSPLHF. The CDR3 DNA reads as TGCGCCAGCAGCCGGACAGGGTTTGATTCACCCCTCCACTTT.

The chain joins TRBV5-4 to TRBJ2-2; the D is unclear. Germline loops: CDR1 SGHNT, CDR2 YYREEE (reference sequence). Trimming removed 2 bases at V and 1 base at J, with 9 bases between. This CDR3 spans 15 amino acids. The CDR3: CASSFTRQNTGELFF. In DNA, the CDR3 is TGTGCCAGCAGCTTTACGCGACAGAACACCGGGGAGCTGTTTTTT.

The V gene is TRBV7-9, the J gene TRBJ2-3, with TRBD1 matching over 12 bases. The CDR3 sequence is 14 residues long. Per germline, CDR1 SEHNR and CDR2 FQNEAQ (reference sequence). Unmatched junction bases numbered 3, after V lost 9 bases and J lost 2 bases. The CDR3 loop is CASPGQGATDTQYF. The CDR3 bases are TGTGCCAGTCCGGGACAGGGGGCCACAGATACGCAGTATTTT.

The chain links TRBV29-1 to TRBJ2-1, with D perhaps matching TRBD2 (5 bases). V was cut by 7 bases and J by 0 bases, with 16 bases left in between. This CDR3 is 15 amino acids long. Germline CDR1 is SQVTM and CDR2 is ANQGSEA. The CDR3 reads CSARRPFSSYNEQFF. In DNA form, the CDR3 reads TGCAGCGCCAGGAGGCCCTTCAGCTCCTACAATGAGCAGTTCTTC.

The chain uses TRBV19 and TRBJ2-3; the D is unclear. CDR1 and CDR2 from the germline V gene are LNHDA and SQIVND (reference sequence). The CDR3 contains 16 residues. Trimming cost V 5 bases and J 0 bases, with 15 bases left between them. The CDR3 DNA sequence: TGTGCCAGTAGTCGGAGACGGTCCTCTAGCACAGATACGCAGTATTTT. Translating it yields CASSRRRSSSTDTQYF.

V gene TRBV24-1 combines with J gene TRBJ1-1, with D possibly being TRBD1 (5 bases). The ends were cut back, 5 bases at V and 1 base at J, with 10 bases in the middle. The CDR3 totals 14 residues. Germline assignment: CDR1 KGHDR and CDR2 SFDVKD. CDR3 residues: CATSAGSSNTEAFF. The CDR3 bases are TGTGCCACCAGTGCAGGGTCGTCGAACACTGAAGCTTTCTTT.

V gene TRBV2 combines with J gene TRBJ1-2; TRBD1 aligns across 8 bases. The CDR3 is made up of 14 amino acids. Trimming at V came to 6 bases and at J to 6 bases, leaving 9 bases not matched to a gene. CDR1 and CDR2 (germline): SNHLY, FYNNEI. The CDR3 protein is CASRATRGPDGYTF. For the CDR3, the DNA is TGTGCCAGCAGGGCAACCAGGGGGCCGGATGGCTACACCTTC. Variable domain in full (rest from reference TRBV2 and TRBJ1-2): EPEVTQTPSHQVTQMGQEVILRCVPISNHLYFYWYRQILGQKVEFLVSFYNNEISEKSEIFDDQFSVERPDGSNFTLKIRSTKLEDSAMYFCASRATRGPDGYTFGSGTRLTVV.